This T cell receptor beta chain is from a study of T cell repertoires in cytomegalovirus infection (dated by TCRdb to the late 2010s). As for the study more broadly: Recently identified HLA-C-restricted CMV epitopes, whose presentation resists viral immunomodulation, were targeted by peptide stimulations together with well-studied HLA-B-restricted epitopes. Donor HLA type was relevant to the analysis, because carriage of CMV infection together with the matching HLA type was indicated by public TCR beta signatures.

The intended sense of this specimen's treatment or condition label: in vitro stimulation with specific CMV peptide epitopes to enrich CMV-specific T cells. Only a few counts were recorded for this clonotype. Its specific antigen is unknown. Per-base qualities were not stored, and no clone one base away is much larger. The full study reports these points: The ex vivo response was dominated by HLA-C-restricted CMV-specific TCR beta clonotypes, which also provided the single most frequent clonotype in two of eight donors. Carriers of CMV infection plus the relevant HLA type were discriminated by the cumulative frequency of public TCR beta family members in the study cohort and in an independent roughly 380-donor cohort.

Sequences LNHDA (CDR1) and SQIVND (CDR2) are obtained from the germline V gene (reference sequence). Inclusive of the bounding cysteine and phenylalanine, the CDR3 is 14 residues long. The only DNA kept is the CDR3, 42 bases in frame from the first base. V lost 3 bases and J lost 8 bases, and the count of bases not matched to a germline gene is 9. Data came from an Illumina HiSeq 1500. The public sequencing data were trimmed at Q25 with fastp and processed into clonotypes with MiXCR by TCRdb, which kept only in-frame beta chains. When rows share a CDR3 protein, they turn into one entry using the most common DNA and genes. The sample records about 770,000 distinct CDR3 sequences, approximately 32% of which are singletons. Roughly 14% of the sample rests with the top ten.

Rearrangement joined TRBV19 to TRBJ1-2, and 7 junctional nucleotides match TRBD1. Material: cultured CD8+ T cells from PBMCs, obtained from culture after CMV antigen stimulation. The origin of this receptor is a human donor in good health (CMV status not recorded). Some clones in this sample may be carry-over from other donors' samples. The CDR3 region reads CASSIEGALGGYTF. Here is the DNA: TGTGCCAGTAGTATTGAGGGGGCGCTTGGCGGCTACACCTTC.